The entry below gives a single TCR beta chain sequence along with its context. This sample stems from a study of control samples from healthy donors and cancer patients. Sequenced by immunoSEQ multiplex PCR; TCRdb stores in-frame clones only, minus some. The table has 45,000 to 60,000 clones, 87% seen once. The germline CDR1 and CDR2 sequences are SGDLS and YYNGEE. V was shortened by 1 base and J by 8 bases, with 13 bases between the two germline ends. The length of the CDR3 is 14 residues. This clonotype was sampled from a man in his sixties with head and neck cancer. The chain is built from TRBV9 and TRBJ2-1; D is unclear. The specimen was PBMCs. Written as DNA, the CDR3 is TGTGCCAGCAGCGTAAGTGCTCCGAGCGATGAGCAGTTCTTC. This sequence encodes CASSVSAPSDEQFF.